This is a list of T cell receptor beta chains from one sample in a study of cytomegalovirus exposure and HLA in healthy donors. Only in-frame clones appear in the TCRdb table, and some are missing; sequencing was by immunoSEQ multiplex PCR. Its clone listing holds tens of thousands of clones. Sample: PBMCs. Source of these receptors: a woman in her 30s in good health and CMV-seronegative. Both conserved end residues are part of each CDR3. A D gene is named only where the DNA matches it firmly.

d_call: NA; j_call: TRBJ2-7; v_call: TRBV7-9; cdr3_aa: CASSSPYEQYF
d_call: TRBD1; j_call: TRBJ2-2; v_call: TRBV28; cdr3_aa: CASTYEGQGVLYTGELFF
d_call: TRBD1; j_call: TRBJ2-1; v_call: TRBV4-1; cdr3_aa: CASSHLPAGQGDVNEQFF
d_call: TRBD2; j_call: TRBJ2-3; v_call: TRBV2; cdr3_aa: CASRTAGVDTQYF
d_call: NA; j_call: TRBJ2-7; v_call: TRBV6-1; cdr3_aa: CASSGSDRLSYEQYF
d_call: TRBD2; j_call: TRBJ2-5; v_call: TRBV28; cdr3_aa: CASSSGGETQYF
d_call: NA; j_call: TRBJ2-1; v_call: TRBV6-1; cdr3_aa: CASSDLGRTNEQFF
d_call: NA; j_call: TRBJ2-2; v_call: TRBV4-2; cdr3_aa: CASSPQATGELFF
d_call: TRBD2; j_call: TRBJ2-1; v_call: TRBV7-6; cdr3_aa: CASSKTFIAGVSYNEQFF
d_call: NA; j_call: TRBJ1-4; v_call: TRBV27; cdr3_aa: CASSPFLRQEKLFF
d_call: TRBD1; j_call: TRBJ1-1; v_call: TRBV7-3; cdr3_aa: CASSVTGGRTEAFF
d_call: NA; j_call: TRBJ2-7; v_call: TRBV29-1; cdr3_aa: CSVRLGYSYEQYF
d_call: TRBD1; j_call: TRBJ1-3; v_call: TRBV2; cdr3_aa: CASSEEGAGTGNTIYF
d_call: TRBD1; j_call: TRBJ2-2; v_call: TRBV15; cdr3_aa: CATSGDRGAGELFF
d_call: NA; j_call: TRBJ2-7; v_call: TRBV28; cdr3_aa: CASSASAYEQYF
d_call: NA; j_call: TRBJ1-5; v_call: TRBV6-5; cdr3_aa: CASSLGHSTQPQHF
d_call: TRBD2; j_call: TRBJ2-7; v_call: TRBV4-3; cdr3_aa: CASSQDPGLAGGPDEQYF
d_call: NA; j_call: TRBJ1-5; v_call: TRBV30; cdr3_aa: CAWSVGSSNQPQHF
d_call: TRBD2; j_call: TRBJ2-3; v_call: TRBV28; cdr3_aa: CASNVPLAGGPDTQYF
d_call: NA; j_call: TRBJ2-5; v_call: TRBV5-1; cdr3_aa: CASSLGQAQETQYF
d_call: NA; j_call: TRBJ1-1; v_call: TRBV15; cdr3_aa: CATRAAGSTEAFF
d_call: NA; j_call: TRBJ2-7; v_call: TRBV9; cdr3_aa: CASSRDAQGGGLNQYF
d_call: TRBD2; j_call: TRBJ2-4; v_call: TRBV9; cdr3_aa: CASSQTGGMAKNIQYF
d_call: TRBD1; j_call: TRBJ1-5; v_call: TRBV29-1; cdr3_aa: CSALTWTGGSNQPQHF
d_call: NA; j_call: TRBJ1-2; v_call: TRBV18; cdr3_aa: CASSPVTVADTVYGYTF
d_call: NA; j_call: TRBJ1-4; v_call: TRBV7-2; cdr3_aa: CASSRLGEGVREKLFF
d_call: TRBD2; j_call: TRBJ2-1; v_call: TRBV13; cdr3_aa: CASSPDPGTSGSPRDNEQFF
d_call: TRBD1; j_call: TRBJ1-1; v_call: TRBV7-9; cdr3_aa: CASSPDTGVNTEAFF
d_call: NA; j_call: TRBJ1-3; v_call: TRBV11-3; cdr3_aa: CASMISSGNTIYF
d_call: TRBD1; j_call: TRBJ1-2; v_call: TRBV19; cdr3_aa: CASSRETGLYGYTF